The rows below give T cell receptor beta chains drawn from one sample of a study of blood T cell dynamics during melanoma immunotherapy. Method: immunoSEQ multiplex PCR; TCRdb's copy keeps in-frame clones and lacks some. The data contain about 11,000 clones, 80% to 90% of them seen just once; the ten biggest clones take up about 14%. The material was blood, obtained from a patient treated with checkpoint blockade. The source of these receptors is a human donor with melanoma. Both conserved end residues are part of each CDR3. The D gene is left open where the match is weak. Clone size appears in some rows only: once, few, many, or a class for an expanded clone.

v_gene	abundance	d_gene	j_gene	CDR3nt	CDR3aa
TRBV29-1	-	TRBD2	TRBJ2-7	TGCAGCGTTCTTAGCGGGGGGAGCTCCTACGAGCAGTACTTC	CSVLSGGSSYEQYF
TRBV29-1	-	-	TRBJ1-2	TGCAGCGTTGAAGATGGGGGGAAGGGGGTGTATGGCTACACCTTC	CSVEDGGKGVYGYTF
TRBV11-3	-	TRBD1	TRBJ2-7	TGTGCCAGCGGTCCCGGGACAGGCAAAAAGACCTACGAGCAGTACTTC	CASGPGTGKKTYEQYF
TRBV5-4	-	-	TRBJ2-3	TGTGCCAGCAGGCCCGGGACTGCTAGCACAGATACGCAGTATTTT	CASRPGTASTDTQYF
TRBV7-2	-	TRBD1	TRBJ1-2	TGTGCCAGCAGCTTAGGGGGACAGGACTACACCTTC	CASSLGGQDYTF
TRBV27	-	-	TRBJ2-2	TGTGCCAGCAGTCGGGGATCTACGAACACCGGGGAGCTGTTTTTT	CASSRGSTNTGELFF
TRBV6-5	-	TRBD1	TRBJ1-5	TGTGCCAGCAAGGACAGGGGTCATCAGCCCCAGCATTTT	CASKDRGHQPQHF
TRBV30	once	TRBD1	TRBJ1-1	TGTGCCTGGAGTCGGAGACAGGGAATTGGCACTGAAGCTTTCTTT	CAWSRRQGIGTEAFF
TRBV15	-	-	TRBJ2-5	TGTGCCACCAGCCCGGACCGCCGAGAGACCCAGTACTTC	CATSPDRRETQYF
TRBV9	-	TRBD2	TRBJ2-5	TGTGCCAGCAGCGCCGTCAGCGGACTAGGGGAGACCCAGTACTTC	CASSAVSGLGETQYF
TRBV6-1	-	TRBD1	TRBJ1-1	TGTGCCAGCAGTGGAGGGAGGGGGCGGGTGAACACTGAAGCTTTCTTT	CASSGGRGRVNTEAFF
TRBV7-8	once	-	TRBJ2-5	TGTGCCAGCACCAATACAGGACAGCCGAGGACCCAGTACTTC	CASTNTGQPRTQYF
TRBV7-3	-	-	TRBJ1-5	TGTGCCAGCAGCCCAAGTCACCCCCGGGTTGTTTTCGGCAATCAGCCCCAGCATTTT	CASSPSHPRVVFGNQPQHF
TRBV6-6	-	TRBD2	TRBJ2-3	TGTGCCAGCAGTTATAGCGGGGGGAGCACAGATACGCAGTATTTT	CASSYSGGSTDTQYF
TRBV19	-	-	TRBJ1-4	TGTGCCAGTAGTGCGACCGGGACACCGAATGAAAAACTGTTTTTT	CASSATGTPNEKLFF
TRBV2	once	TRBD2	TRBJ2-1	TGTGCCAGCAGTCCTTCGGGGGGGTCTCAAAACAATGAGCAGTTCTTC	CASSPSGGSQNNEQFF
TRBV6-5	-	TRBD2	TRBJ2-7	TGTGCCAGCAGTTACAGCGGGGTCGAGCAGTACTTC	CASSYSGVEQYF
TRBV9	few	-	TRBJ1-1	TGTGCCAGCAGCGCTACGGGACAGAACACTGAAGCTTTCTTT	CASSATGQNTEAFF
TRBV7-3	-	-	TRBJ2-4	TGTGCCAGCAGCTCCCCCCCGGTAGCCAAAAACATTCAGTACTTC	CASSSPPVAKNIQYF
TRBV19	-	TRBD1	TRBJ2-3	TGTGCCAGTAGTGTCAGACAGGGGTCAGATACGCAGTATTTT	CASSVRQGSDTQYF
TRBV25-1	-	-	TRBJ1-1	TGTGCCAGCAGTGAAGCAGGGCCTGTAGTTGAAGCTTTCTTT	CASSEAGPVVEAFF
TRBV7-6	once	TRBD2	TRBJ2-3	TGTGCCAGCAGCCCACGAGAGACTAGCGGGAGCACAGATACGCAGTATTTT	CASSPRETSGSTDTQYF
TRBV5-5	-	-	TRBJ1-1	TGCGCCAGCAGCCAAGAGAACTACCTCCTGAACACTGAAGCTTTCTTT	CASSQENYLLNTEAFF
TRBV5-4	-	-	TRBJ2-3	TGTGCCAGCAGCTTGTGGTTGGATACGCAGTATTTT	CASSLWLDTQYF
TRBV19	-	-	TRBJ2-5	TGTGCCAGTAGTCTATTCGGAGGGGGGGAGACCCAGTACTTC	CASSLFGGGETQYF
TRBV4-3	few	-	TRBJ2-5	TGCGCCAGCAGCTCGAGGTGGGGGGAGACCCAGTACTTC	CASSSRWGETQYF
TRBV6-5	-	-	TRBJ1-5	TGTGCCAGCAGTTACGCGGGAGGGGATCAGCCCCAGCATTTT	CASSYAGGDQPQHF
TRBV6-6	-	-	TRBJ2-7	TGTGCCAGCAGTACCCCCAGGGCGTCGCAGTACTTC	CASSTPRASQYF
TRBV12-5	-	-	TRBJ1-1	TGTGCTAGTGCCATCGGTAGTGAAGCTTTCTTT	CASAIGSEAFF
TRBV7-2	-	TRBD2	TRBJ2-7	TGTGCCAGCTGCCCAAGCGGGGGGGCCTACGAGCAGTACTTC	CASCPSGGAYEQYF
TRBV19	-	-	TRBJ2-7	TGTGCCAGTAGCCCTTCGGGGACCTACGAGCAGTACTTC	CASSPSGTYEQYF
TRBV6-5	-	TRBD1	TRBJ1-2	TGTGCCAGCAGTTCCGGGACAGGGGGCGCGAGGGGCTACACCTTC	CASSSGTGGARGYTF
TRBV5-6	-	-	TRBJ2-5	TGTGCCAGCAGCTTGGTTTATCGGGTAGAGACCCAGTACTTC	CASSLVYRVETQYF
TRBV30	few	-	TRBJ2-2	TGTGCCTGGAGTTTGGCCCTCGCGAACACCGGGGAGCTGTTTTTT	CAWSLALANTGELFF
TRBV19	once	-	TRBJ1-1	TGTGCCAGTAGTGAAGACAGGGAAGCTTTCTTT	CASSEDREAFF
TRBV28	-	TRBD1	TRBJ2-1	TGTGCCAGCAGCACTAGGGACAGGGGGAGCGGGGAGCAGTTCTTC	CASSTRDRGSGEQFF
TRBV19	-	-	TRBJ2-1	TGTGCCAGTAGTATAGACGCAGGGAGCTACAATGAGCAGTTCTTC	CASSIDAGSYNEQFF
TRBV6-5	-	-	TRBJ2-2	TGTGCCAGCAATGTAGGACCCAACACCGGGGAGCTGTTTTTT	CASNVGPNTGELFF
TRBV19	-	-	TRBJ1-1	TGTGCCAGTAGTCCTGACCGGGACCGTGAAGCTTTCTTT	CASSPDRDREAFF
TRBV19	once	TRBD1	TRBJ2-7	TGTGCCAGTAGTAGCCGACAGGGAAGGGGCGAGCAGTACTTC	CASSSRQGRGEQYF
TRBV9	-	TRBD1	TRBJ1-1	TGTGCCAGCAGCGGATCCTCGGACAGGGGGCCCACTGAAGCTTTCTTT	CASSGSSDRGPTEAFF
TRBV6-6	-	-	TRBJ2-7	TGTGCCAGCAGAACCGGGACCTACGAGCAGTACTTC	CASRTGTYEQYF
TRBV18	-	TRBD2	TRBJ2-1	TGTGCCAGCTCACTCAATACGGGACTAGCGGGTTTCAATGAGCAGTTCTTC	CASSLNTGLAGFNEQFF
TRBV10-3	once	TRBD1	TRBJ1-4	TGTGCCATCAGTGAGTCGCAGGGGGCTAATGAAAAACTGTTTTTT	CAISESQGANEKLFF
TRBV30	few	-	TRBJ1-1	TGTGCCTGGGGACGGGGGTTGAACACTGAAGCTTTCTTT	CAWGRGLNTEAFF
TRBV6-6	large	-	TRBJ1-3	TGTGCCAGCAGTTACGTAGGGGTAGGAAACACCATATATTTT	CASSYVGVGNTIYF
TRBV6-6	-	TRBD1	TRBJ1-1	TGTGCCAGCAGTTATGCACAGGGGGCAACTGAAGCTTTCTTT	CASSYAQGATEAFF